This paragraph covers one T cell receptor (beta chain) sequence. This record belongs to a study of Ad26.COV2.S vaccination and SARS-CoV-2 variants. Regarding treatment: 19 received Ad26.COV2.S at low or high dose, single or two shots; about five received placebo; per-sample allocation not given. Sample collection was performed on day 63 after the first vaccine or placebo injection. Germline V gene data show CDR1 as SGDLS and CDR2 as YYNGEE. The V end lost 3 bases, the J end lost 0 bases, and 16 bases lay between the germline ends. The CDR3 has 18 residues. The repertoire was sequenced with immunoSEQ multiplex PCR; TCRdb's copy has only in-frame clones and lacks some. The top ten hold about 3% of the sample, which has 350,000 to 450,000 clones, 87% seen once.

This TCR was recovered from a person between 18 and 65 years old who received the Ad26.COV2.S COVID-19 vaccine or a placebo. This chain joins TRBV9 and TRBJ1-6; D is unclear. The source material was peripheral blood, sampled in a trial of Ad26.COV2.S vaccine versus placebo. The CDR3 coding sequence is TGTGCCAGCAGCGGTATGGGCAGGACGAGCTCCTATAATTCACCCCTCCACTTT. Protein product: CASSGMGRTSSYNSPLHF.